The following is a T cell receptor (beta chain) sequence with its context. The sample originates from a study of cytomegalovirus exposure and HLA in healthy donors. The PCR employed 60 Vbeta primers together with 13 Jbeta primers. The data were produced by immunoSEQ multiplex PCR, yet TCRdb's version contains in-frame clones alone and is incomplete. The sample gives some 200,000 clones, over 80% of which show up once; more than 0.6% is in the top ten. The source is a boy aged 2 to 9 in good health and CMV-seronegative. Material: PBMCs.

This chain's CDR3 is CASSLGLGDYSYNEQFF. DNA of the CDR3: TGTGCCAGCAGCTTAGGATTAGGGGACTATAGCTACAATGAGCAGTTCTTC. The rearrangement uses TRBV7-9 and TRBJ2-1; 7 bases fit TRBD2. V shed 1 base and J 3 bases; nucleotides not matched to a gene: 9. Germline assignment: CDR1 SEHNR and CDR2 FQNEAQ (reference sequence). The CDR3 runs 17 residues.